This passage covers 13 T cell receptor beta chains from one sample sequenced in a study of identical twins. TCRdb itself ran the 5' RACE reads through MiXCR, one entry per CDR3 protein. The data contain a few hundred thousand distinct CDR3 sequences, approximately 24% of them singletons. This sample also belongs to another study, concerning T cells expressing NK-cell markers.

Sequencing was done on a sample of CD4+ T cells sorted from blood. All receptors come from a woman aged 18-30 years in good health.

The rearrangement uses TRBV20-1 and TRBJ1-4, with 7 bases identical to TRBD1. With V trimmed by 8 bases and J by 8 bases, 11 bases remained unmatched. The length of the CDR3 is 13 residues. Germline loops: CDR1 DFQATT, CDR2 SNEGSKA (reference sequence). The chain's CDR3 is CSLATGVGEKLFF. Written as DNA, the CDR3 is TGCAGTTTAGCTACAGGGGTGGGCGAAAAACTGTTTTTT.

The V and J genes are TRBV28 and TRBJ1-1; perhaps TRBD1 as D (6 bases). The V end lost 3 bases, the J end lost 6 bases, and 8 bases lay between the germline ends. CDR1 and CDR2 (germline): MDHEN, SYDVKM. The CDR3 is made up of 12 amino acids. CDR3 sequence: CASSLGGPEAFF. The CDR3 region has the DNA TGTGCCAGCAGTTTGGGGGGGCCTGAAGCTTTCTTT.

This clonotype turned up a few times. The chain recombines TRBV20-1 with TRBJ1-1; D remains unclear. The CDR3 spans 12 residues. The V end was cut by 4 bases, the J end by 0 bases, with 6 bases between. CDR1 is DFQATT and CDR2 is SNEGSKA in the germline V gene (reference sequence). CDR3 DNA sequence: TGCAGTGCTAATTCGGTGAACACTGAAGCTTTCTTT. Amino acids: CSANSVNTEAFF.

The sample holds one count of this clonotype. The V call is TRBV5-1, the J call TRBJ2-1, with TRBD2 as a possible D gene (6 bases). The CDR3 is made up of 11 amino acids. From germline, CDR1 is SGHRS and CDR2 YFSETQ. With 5 bases removed from V and 14 bases from J, the gap between germline ends came to 14 bases. The CDR3 DNA follows: TGCGCCAGCAGAGTAGAACTAGCTGAGTTCTTC. It is translated as CASRVELAEFF.

This clonotype came up many times. The chain links TRBV20-1 to TRBJ2-7; D might be TRBD1 or TRBD2, each matching 5 bases. The V end lost 6 bases, the J end lost 7 bases, and 16 bases lay between the germline ends. This CDR3 has 12 residues. The germline CDR1 and CDR2 sequences are DFQATT and SNEGSKA (reference sequence). In DNA, the CDR3 is TGCAGTGCCGGACCGGGGCAGTTAGAGCAGTACTTC. The encoded protein is CSAGPGQLEQYF.

The chain combines TRBV20-1 with TRBJ2-2; 13 nucleotides match TRBD2. Germline lookup yields CDR1 DFQATT and CDR2 SNEGSKA (reference sequence). V dropped 6 bases and J dropped 1; count of bases not matched to a gene: 5. The CDR3 contains 16 residues. This chain's CDR3 is CSARGLAGLNTGELFF. The CDR3 region has the DNA TGCAGTGCGCGGGGACTAGCGGGATTGAACACCGGGGAGCTGTTTTTT.

The chain employs TRBV7-9 and TRBJ2-3; maybe TRBD1 (5 bases). The germline V gene encodes CDR1 SEHNR and CDR2 FQNEAQ (reference sequence). CDR3 length equals 11 residues. V lost 8 bases to trimming and J lost 4 bases, with 7 bases between them. CDR3 region: CASQGADTQYF. The CDR3 DNA reads TGTGCCAGCCAGGGTGCAGATACGCAGTATTTT.

This clonotype was detected a few times. The chain joins TRBV2 to TRBJ2-7; D remains ambiguous. Germline CDR1 reads SNHLY; CDR2 reads FYNNEI. This CDR3 contains 11 residues. The V and J ends lost 7 bases and 1 base respectively, with 5 bases between them. CDR3 sequence (DNA): TGTGCCAGCACCTTTTCCTACGAGCAGTACTTC. The encoded protein is CASTFSYEQYF.

This clonotype was seen more than once but under ten times. J is TRBJ2-1 and V is TRBV6-2 or TRBV6-3, with D possibly matching TRBD1 (5 bases). V lost 8 bases and J 10 bases, leaving 18 bases between the germline ends. The CDR3 has 13 amino acids. CDR1 is MNHEY and CDR2 is SVGEGT in the germline V gene. CDR3 residues: CASVDTDRGEQFF. The CDR3 region has the DNA TGTGCCAGCGTGGACACGGATAGGGGAGAGCAGTTCTTC.

The chain recombines TRBV5-1 with TRBJ2-3, with 8 bases that match TRBD2. V shed 1 base, J shed 1 base, and the junction held 17 bases outside the gene matches. Germline assignment: CDR1 SGHRS and CDR2 YFSETQ. CDR3 size: 20 residues. CDR3 residues: CASSLFGGGGTHVRTDTQYF. The DNA for the CDR3 is TGCGCCAGCAGCTTGTTCGGCGGCGGGGGGACTCACGTTCGCACAGATACGCAGTATTTT.

The J gene is TRBJ2-5, the V gene TRBV30; 7 bases match TRBD1. V was pared by 3 bases and J by 4 bases, with 8 bases of the junction left unmatched. The CDR3 runs 14 residues. The germline V gene encodes CDR1 GTSNPN and CDR2 SVGIG (reference sequence). The CDR3 loop reads CAWRTGQKLETQYF. In DNA form, the CDR3 reads TGTGCCTGGAGGACGGGACAGAAATTAGAGACCCAGTACTTC.

The genes are TRBV20-1 and TRBJ1-5, with TRBD1 as a possible D gene (5 bases). The CDR3 consists of 15 residues. From germline, CDR1 is DFQATT and CDR2 SNEGSKA (reference sequence). V was pared by 5 bases and J by 2 bases, with 16 bases between. The CDR3 nucleotides are TGCAGTGCTGTCGTGGCCGGGGCCCGCAATCAGCCCCAGCATTTT. Translation gives CSAVVAGARNQPQHF.

The CDR3 loop reads CASSEMAGSYNEQFF. CDR3 nucleotide sequence: TGTGCCAGCAGTGAGATGGCGGGGTCCTACAATGAGCAGTTCTTC. The chain has TRBV6-4 and TRBJ2-1; the D gene is possibly TRBD2 (6 bases). CDR1 is MRHNA and CDR2 is SNTAGT in the germline V gene. This CDR3 contains 15 residues. V lost 3 bases and J lost 1, with 10 bases in between.